These T cell receptor beta chains were read from a single sample in a study of blood T cell repertoires in COVID-19. Profiling relied on immunoSEQ multiplex PCR, and the TCRdb table lists in-frame clones only, not all of them. The sample consists of 150,000 to 200,000 clones, 60% to 85% of them appearing once. What was sequenced was peripheral blood. Receptors originate from a man between 60 and 75 years old with active or convalescent COVID-19. Both conserved end residues are part of each CDR3. Each record gives: clone size, V gene, D gene, J gene, CDR3 DNA, CDR3 protein. D genes are given only for firm matches. Size values are once, few and many counts, or a class for expanded clones, and some rows have none.

NA	TRBV9	TRBD1	TRBJ2-3	TGTGCCAGCAGCCCTCAGACAGGGAGAGTAGGTGATACGCAGTATTTT	CASSPQTGRVGDTQYF
NA	TRBV6-1	TRBD2	TRBJ2-1	TGTGCCAGCAGTGAACTAGCGGGCATCAATGAGCAGTTCTTC	CASSELAGINEQFF
NA	TRBV6-5	NA	TRBJ1-2	TGTGCCAGCAGTCTCCGGACAGACTATGGCTACACCTTC	CASSLRTDYGYTF
NA	TRBV5-1	TRBD1	TRBJ2-7	TGCGCCAGCAGCACCAACAGGGGTTTCTACGAGCAGTACTTC	CASSTNRGFYEQYF
NA	TRBV14	TRBD2	TRBJ2-3	TGTGCCAGCAGCCAAGCTGGGGGACTAGCGGGGCTCACAGATACGCAGTATTTT	CASSQAGGLAGLTDTQYF
NA	TRBV19	NA	TRBJ2-2	TGTGCCAGTAGTATAGTCGGCGGGAACACCGGGGAGCTGTTTTTT	CASSIVGGNTGELFF
few	TRBV7-3	NA	TRBJ2-3	TGTGCCAGCAGCTTAGGCGGCTCTACTGGCACAGATACGCAGTATTTT	CASSLGGSTGTDTQYF
NA	TRBV19	NA	TRBJ1-5	TGTGCCAGTGGAGGGGGGGCAGGAAATCAGCCCCAGCATTTT	CASGGGAGNQPQHF
NA	TRBV5-1	TRBD2	TRBJ2-2	TGCGCCAGCAGCTGGGTAGCGGGAGGAAACACCGGGGAGCTGTTTTTT	CASSWVAGGNTGELFF
NA	TRBV6-4	NA	TRBJ1-6	TGTGCCAGCAGTGTGGCTGTAAATACACCCCTCCACTTT	CASSVAVNTPLHF
NA	TRBV9	TRBD1	TRBJ2-7	TGTGCCAGCAACCCGACAGGGTCCTACGAGCAGTACTTC	CASNPTGSYEQYF
few	TRBV5-5	NA	TRBJ2-3	TGTGCCAGCAGCTTGTCAGGAGATACGCAGTATTTT	CASSLSGDTQYF
once	TRBV6-5	NA	TRBJ1-2	TGTGCCAGTTCTAAGGCAGGCACCTACTATGGCTACACCTTC	CASSKAGTYYGYTF
NA	TRBV25-1	NA	TRBJ2-1	TGTGCCAGCAGCGATCCCTTGGGGCATGAGCAGTTCTTC	CASSDPLGHEQFF
NA	TRBV7-3	NA	TRBJ1-6	TGTGCCAGCAGCTTACTAGGGGTAGATTCACCCCTCCACTTT	CASSLLGVDSPLHF
once	TRBV11-1	NA	TRBJ2-3	TGTGCCAGCAGCGCGAACAGGGCAGATACGCAGTATTTT	CASSANRADTQYF
NA	TRBV19	TRBD2	TRBJ2-1	TGTGCCAGTAGTGGGGCTAGCGGCTACAATGAGCAGTTCTTC	CASSGASGYNEQFF
NA	TRBV24-1	NA	TRBJ2-1	TGTGCCACCAGTGATTTGGGCTCCACCCTCTACAATGAGCAGTTCTTC	CATSDLGSTLYNEQFF
NA	TRBV28	TRBD1	TRBJ1-5	TGTGCCAGCAGCCAGGGACAGAGATATCAGCCCCAGCATTTT	CASSQGQRYQPQHF
NA	TRBV4-2	NA	TRBJ1-5	TGTGCCAGCAGCCAAGACAGGGCTGATCAGCCCCAGCATTTT	CASSQDRADQPQHF
NA	TRBV5-5	NA	TRBJ2-7	TGTGCCAGCAGCTTAGAGGCAGACGCCTACGAGCAGTACTTC	CASSLEADAYEQYF
NA	TRBV10-3	TRBD2	TRBJ2-1	TGTGCCATCAGCGATAGCGGGGCAGGTTACAATGAGCAGTTCTTC	CAISDSGAGYNEQFF
NA	TRBV19	NA	TRBJ1-4	TGTGCCAGTACCGCTACCCCCGGGGCAACTAATGAAAAACTGTTTTTT	CASTATPGATNEKLFF
NA	TRBV11-2	NA	TRBJ2-7	TGTGCCAGCAGAGCCTACTACGAGCAGTACTTC	CASRAYYEQYF
few	TRBV5-8	TRBD1	TRBJ2-2	TGTGCCAGCAGCTTGGGATTTGCAGGGGGTGACACCGGGGAGCTGTTTTTT	CASSLGFAGGDTGELFF
NA	TRBV5-4	NA	TRBJ1-2	TGTGCCAGCAGCTTGTCCGGGGTGGGTAACTATGGCTACACCTTC	CASSLSGVGNYGYTF
NA	TRBV10-3	TRBD1	TRBJ2-2	TGTGCCGCTAGCTCCCGGGACAGGGACACCGGGGAGCTGTTTTTT	CAASSRDRDTGELFF
NA	TRBV4-2	NA	TRBJ2-3	TGTGCCAGCAGCCAAGCGGGGGAGGATACGCAGTATTTT	CASSQAGEDTQYF
NA	TRBV5-8	TRBD2	TRBJ2-2	TGTGCCAGCAGCTTGTGGCAGGGGATAACTAGCGGGACCCGGGAGTTTTTT	CASSLWQGITSGTREFF
NA	TRBV5-1	NA	TRBJ2-5	TGCGCCAGCAGCTTTCAGGGGCCCCAGTACTTC	CASSFQGPQYF
NA	TRBV5-4	TRBD2	TRBJ2-7	TGTGCCAGCAGCTCGGCCCGACTAGCGGGAGCGGGAGAGCAGTACTTC	CASSSARLAGAGEQYF
NA	TRBV29-1	TRBD1	TRBJ2-1	TGCAGCGCTCTCTCGCCGGGACAGAGCTCCTACAATGAGCAGTTCTTC	CSALSPGQSSYNEQFF
NA	TRBV18	NA	TRBJ1-1	TGTGCCAGCTCACCCTCTCTGGACAATGAAGCTTTCTTT	CASSPSLDNEAFF
NA	TRBV9	TRBD1	TRBJ2-7	TGTGCCAGCAGCGTAGAAGGACAGGGCTACGAGCAGTACTTC	CASSVEGQGYEQYF
NA	TRBV9	NA	TRBJ2-1	TGTGCCAGCAGCGTAGGGGAGCGGTCGGGGAATGAGCAGTTCTTC	CASSVGERSGNEQFF
few	TRBV3-1/TRBV3-2	NA	TRBJ1-1	TGTGCCAGCCGCTACAGGGAGAACACTGAAGCTTTCTTT	CASRYRENTEAFF
NA	TRBV7-2	NA	TRBJ1-2	TGTGCCAGCAGCTTAAGTGGGGCCGCCTCTAACTATGGCTACACCTTC	CASSLSGAASNYGYTF
NA	TRBV27	NA	TRBJ1-6	TGTGCCAGCGGGAGAAATAATTCACCCCTCCACTTT	CASGRNNSPLHF
NA	TRBV6-1	TRBD1	TRBJ1-2	TGTGCCAGCAGTGAACAGGGGGCCGTAGGCTACACCTTC	CASSEQGAVGYTF
NA	TRBV10-2	TRBD2	TRBJ2-3	TGCGCCAGCAGTGAGATGACTAGCCCTAGCACAGATACGCAGTATTTT	CASSEMTSPSTDTQYF
NA	TRBV13	NA	TRBJ2-5	TGTGCCAGCAGCTCGGGGGACGTAGGGGAGACCCAGTACTTC	CASSSGDVGETQYF
NA	TRBV24-1	TRBD2	TRBJ2-1	TGTGCCACCAGTATGGCTAGCGGCACTCTAGATGAGCAGTTCTTC	CATSMASGTLDEQFF
NA	TRBV7-9	NA	TRBJ2-2	TGTGCCAGCAGCCCGGTGGCCGGGGAGCTGTTTTTT	CASSPVAGELFF
NA	TRBV6-5	TRBD2	TRBJ2-2	TGTGCCAGCCTTCGGGGGGTGGCGACCGGGGAGCTGTTTTTT	CASLRGVATGELFF
NA	TRBV6-4	TRBD1	TRBJ1-4	TGTGCCAGCAGTGACCCCCTGGACAGGGGCGCGCAGAGAGTAGATGAAAAACTGTTTTTT	CASSDPLDRGAQRVDEKLFF
once	TRBV25-1	NA	TRBJ1-1	TGTGCCAGCAGTGAATTCGGGCAGGGGATTGGAGCTTTCTTT	CASSEFGQGIGAFF
NA	TRBV4-2	NA	TRBJ2-1	TGTGCCAGCAGCCAAGATGCAGGCCGCAAGGAGCAGTTCTTC	CASSQDAGRKEQFF
NA	TRBV9	NA	TRBJ2-7	TGTGCCAGCAGCGCAATGACTCCAGAGTACTTC	CASSAMTPEYF